This T cell receptor beta chain originates from a study of T cells in Graves' hyperthyroidism and ophthalmopathy. Study-level findings and limits: A model of 13 V-J features distinguished ophthalmopathy from stable hyperthyroidism. For ophthalmopathy, model prediction preceded onset by a median about 6.2 months. In blood, most of the thyroid clonotypes expanded above 0.001 were also present.

Ten or more counts support this clonotype. Its specificity is unknown. Fresh 10 ml peripheral blood yielded PBMCs. The V gene lost 8 bases and the J gene lost 3 bases, with 13 bases spanning the gap. Germline V gene lookup returns CDR1 SGHTA and CDR2 FQGNSA. The CDR3 loop spans 13 amino acids. From RNA transcripts, TCR beta CDR3 regions were amplified. A set of HTBI primers served as the primers for a first-round RT-PCR of the TCR CDR3. TCRdb re-analysed the multiplex PCR reads in MiXCR, keeping a single row per CDR3 protein. This sample carries roughly 240,000 distinct CDR3 sequences, 24% of them seen once, and the ten largest clones take approximately 35%.

This clonotype was sampled from a woman aged 40 to 50 with Graves' ophthalmopathy. The sequenced sample was blood. The chain uses TRBV7-2 and TRBJ2-5; tentative D call: TRBD2 (6 bases). CDR3 nucleotides: TGTGCCAGCGGGAGGCGGACCGAAGAGACCCAGTACTTC. Its protein is CASGRRTEETQYF.